This TCR beta chain derives from a study of blood T cell repertoires in COVID-19. Study-wide background: The samples span acute and convalescent COVID-19 from the United States, Italy and Spain. T cells, B-cell-depleted T cells, or PBMCs provided the cDNA or gDNA that served as material.

Per the authors' pipeline: How many nucleated cells were present was estimated from reference gene primer amplification. Sequenced by immunoSEQ multiplex PCR; TCRdb stores in-frame clones only, minus some. D and trimming come from the DNA, and the V and J calls and clone size come from that table. The sample lists 90,000 to 110,000 clones; around 81% were seen once. Germline V gene lookup returns CDR1 SGHRS and CDR2 YFSETQ. V was trimmed by 3 bases and J by 4 bases, leaving 16 bases between them. This CDR3 comprises 15 residues. The rearrangement uses TRBV5-1 and TRBJ2-5; D perhaps matches TRBD2 (6 bases). Material for sequencing was peripheral blood. This clonotype was obtained from a human donor in a cohort sampled during active or convalescent COVID-19. The CDR3 protein is CASSSAWRGGETQYF. Here the CDR3 DNA reads TGCGCCAGCAGCTCCGCATGGAGGGGCGGAGAGACCCAGTACTTC.